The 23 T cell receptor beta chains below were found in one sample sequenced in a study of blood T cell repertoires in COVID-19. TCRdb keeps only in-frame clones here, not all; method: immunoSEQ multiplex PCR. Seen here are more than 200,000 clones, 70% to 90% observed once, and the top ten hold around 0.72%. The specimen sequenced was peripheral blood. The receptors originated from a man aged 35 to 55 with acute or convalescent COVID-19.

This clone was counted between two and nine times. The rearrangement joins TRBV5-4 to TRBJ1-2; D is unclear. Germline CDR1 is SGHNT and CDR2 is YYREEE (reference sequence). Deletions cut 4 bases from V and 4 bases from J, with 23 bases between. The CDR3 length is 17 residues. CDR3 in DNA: TGTGCCAGCAGCCCTGATTATGGGCAGGCAGTGATCTATGGCTACACCTTC. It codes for CASSPDYGQAVIYGYTF. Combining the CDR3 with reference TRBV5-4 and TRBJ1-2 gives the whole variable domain ETGVTQSPTHLIKTRGQQVTLRCSSQSGHNTVSWYQQALGQGPQFIFQYYREEENGRGNFPPRFSGLQFPNYSSELNVNALELDDSALYLCASSPDYGQAVIYGYTFGSGTRLTVV.

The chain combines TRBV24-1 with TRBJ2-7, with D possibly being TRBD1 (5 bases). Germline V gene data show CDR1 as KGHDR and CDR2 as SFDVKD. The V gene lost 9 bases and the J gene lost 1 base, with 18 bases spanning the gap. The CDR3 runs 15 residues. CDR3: CATAQTGPSSYEQYF. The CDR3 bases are TGTGCCACCGCCCAAACAGGCCCCTCATCCTACGAGCAGTACTTC.

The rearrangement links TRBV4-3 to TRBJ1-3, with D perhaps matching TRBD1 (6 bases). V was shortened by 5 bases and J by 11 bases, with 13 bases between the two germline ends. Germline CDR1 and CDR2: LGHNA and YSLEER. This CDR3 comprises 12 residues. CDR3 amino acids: CASSSEGVAIYF. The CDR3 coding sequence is TGCGCCAGCAGCTCCGAGGGGGTCGCCATATATTTT.

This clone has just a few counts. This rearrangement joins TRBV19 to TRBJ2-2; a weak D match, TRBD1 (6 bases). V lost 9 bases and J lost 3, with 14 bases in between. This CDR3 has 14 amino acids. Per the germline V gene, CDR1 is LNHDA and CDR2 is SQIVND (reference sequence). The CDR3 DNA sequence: TGTGCCAGCCGATCCGGGACACACACCGGGGAGCTGTTTTTT. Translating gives CASRSGTHTGELFF.

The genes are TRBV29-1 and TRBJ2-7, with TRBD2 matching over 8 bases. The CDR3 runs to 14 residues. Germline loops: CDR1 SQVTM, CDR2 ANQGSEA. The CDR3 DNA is TGCAGGGCCTGTTCCGGGACTAGTCGGGGCGAGCAGTACTTC. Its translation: CRACSGTSRGEQYF.

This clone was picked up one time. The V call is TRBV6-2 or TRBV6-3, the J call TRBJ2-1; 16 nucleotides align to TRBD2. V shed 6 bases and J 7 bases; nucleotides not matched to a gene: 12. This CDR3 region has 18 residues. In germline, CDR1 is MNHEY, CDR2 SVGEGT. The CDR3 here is CASSSFVGTSGRGNEQFF. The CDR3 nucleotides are TGTGCCAGCAGCAGCTTCGTTGGGACTAGCGGGAGGGGGAATGAGCAGTTCTTC.

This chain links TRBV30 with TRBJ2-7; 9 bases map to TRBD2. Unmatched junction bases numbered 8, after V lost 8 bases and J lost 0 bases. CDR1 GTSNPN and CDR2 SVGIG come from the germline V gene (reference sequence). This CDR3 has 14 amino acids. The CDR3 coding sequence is TGTGCCGGAGGGCCAGCGGGGGGCTCCTACGAGCAGTACTTC. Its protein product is CAGGPAGGSYEQYF. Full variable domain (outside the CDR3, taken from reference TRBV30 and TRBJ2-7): SQTIHQWPATLVQPVGSPLSLECTVEGTSNPNLYWYRQAAGRGLQLLFYSVGIGQISSEVPQNLSASRPQDRQFILSSKKLLLSDSGFYLCAGGPAGGSYEQYFGPGTRLTVT.

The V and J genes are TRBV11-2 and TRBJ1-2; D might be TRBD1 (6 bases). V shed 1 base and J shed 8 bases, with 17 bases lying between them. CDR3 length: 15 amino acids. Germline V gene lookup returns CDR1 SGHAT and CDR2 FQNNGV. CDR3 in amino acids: CASSLARRGAEGYTF. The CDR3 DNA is TGTGCCAGCAGCTTAGCCAGACGGGGGGCAGAGGGCTACACCTTC. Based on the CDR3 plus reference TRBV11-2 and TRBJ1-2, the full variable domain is EAGVAQSPRYKIIEKRQSVAFWCNPISGHATLYWYQQILGQGPKLLIQFQNNGVVDDSQLPKDRFSAERLKGVDSTLKIQPAKLEDSAVYLCASSLARRGAEGYTFGSGTRLTVV.

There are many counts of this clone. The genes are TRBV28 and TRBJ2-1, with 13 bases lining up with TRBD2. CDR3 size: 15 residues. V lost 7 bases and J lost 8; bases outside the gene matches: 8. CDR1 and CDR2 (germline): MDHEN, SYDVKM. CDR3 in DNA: TGTGCCAGCACTAGGACTAGCGGGAGTAGAGATGAGCAGTTCTTC. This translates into CASTRTSGSRDEQFF.

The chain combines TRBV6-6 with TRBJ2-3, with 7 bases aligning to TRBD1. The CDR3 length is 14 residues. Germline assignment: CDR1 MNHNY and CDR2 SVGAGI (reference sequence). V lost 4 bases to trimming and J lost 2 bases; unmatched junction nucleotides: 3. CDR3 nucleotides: TGTGCCAGCAGTTGGGGACAGATCACAGATACGCAGTATTTT. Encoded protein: CASSWGQITDTQYF.

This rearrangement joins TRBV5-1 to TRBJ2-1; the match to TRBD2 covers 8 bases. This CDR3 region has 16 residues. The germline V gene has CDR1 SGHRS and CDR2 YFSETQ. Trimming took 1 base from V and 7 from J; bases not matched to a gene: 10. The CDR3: CASSLLLSGRGNEQFF. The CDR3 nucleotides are TGCGCCAGCAGCTTGTTACTGAGCGGGAGAGGGAATGAGCAGTTCTTC.

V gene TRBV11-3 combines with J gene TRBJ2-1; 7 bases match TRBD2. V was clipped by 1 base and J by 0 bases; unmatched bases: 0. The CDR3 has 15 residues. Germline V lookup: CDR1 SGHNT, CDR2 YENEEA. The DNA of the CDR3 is TGTGCCAGCAGCTTAGGGACTAGCTCCTACAATGAGCAGTTCTTC. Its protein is CASSLGTSSYNEQFF.

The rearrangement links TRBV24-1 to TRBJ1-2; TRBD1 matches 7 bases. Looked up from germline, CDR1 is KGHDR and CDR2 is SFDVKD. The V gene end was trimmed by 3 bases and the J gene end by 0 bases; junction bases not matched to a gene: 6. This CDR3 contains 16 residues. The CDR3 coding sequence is TGTGCCACCAGTGATCGGAGACAGGGCCCTAACTATGGCTACACCTTC. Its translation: CATSDRRQGPNYGYTF.

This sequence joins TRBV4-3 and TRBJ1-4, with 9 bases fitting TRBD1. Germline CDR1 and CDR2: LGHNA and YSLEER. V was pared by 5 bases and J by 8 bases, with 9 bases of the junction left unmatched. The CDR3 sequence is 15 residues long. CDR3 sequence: CASSVLGQGKEKLFF. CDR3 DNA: TGCGCCAGCAGCGTACTCGGACAGGGGAAAGAAAAACTGTTTTTT.

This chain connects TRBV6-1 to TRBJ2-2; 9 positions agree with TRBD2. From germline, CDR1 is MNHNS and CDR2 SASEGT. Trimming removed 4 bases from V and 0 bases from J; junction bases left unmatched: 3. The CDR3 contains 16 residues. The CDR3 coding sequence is TGTGCCAGCAGTGTAGCGGGGGCTGCGAACACCGGGGAGCTGTTTTTT. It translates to CASSVAGAANTGELFF.

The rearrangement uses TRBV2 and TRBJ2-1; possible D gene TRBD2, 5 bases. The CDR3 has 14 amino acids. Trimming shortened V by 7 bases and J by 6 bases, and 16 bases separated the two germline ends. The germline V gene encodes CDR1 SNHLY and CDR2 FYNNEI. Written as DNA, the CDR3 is TGTGCCAGCACGGGCGTTCGAGGGTCCAATGAGCAGTTCTTC. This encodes CASTGVRGSNEQFF.

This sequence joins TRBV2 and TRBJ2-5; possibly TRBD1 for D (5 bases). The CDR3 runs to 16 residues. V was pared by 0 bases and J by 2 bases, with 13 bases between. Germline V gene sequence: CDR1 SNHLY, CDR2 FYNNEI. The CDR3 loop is CASSEALGHQQETQYF. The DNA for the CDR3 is TGTGCCAGCAGTGAAGCCCTAGGACATCAACAAGAGACCCAGTACTTC.

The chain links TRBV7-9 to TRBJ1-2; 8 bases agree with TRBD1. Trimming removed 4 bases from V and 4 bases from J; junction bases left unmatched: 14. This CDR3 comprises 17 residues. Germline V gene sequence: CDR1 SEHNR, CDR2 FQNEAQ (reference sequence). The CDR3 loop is CASSSNMGTDRGYGYTF. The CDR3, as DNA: TGTGCCAGCAGCTCTAACATGGGGACAGACAGGGGCTATGGCTACACCTTC. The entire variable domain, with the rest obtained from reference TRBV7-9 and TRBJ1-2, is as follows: DTGVSQNPRHKITKRGQNVTFRCDPISEHNRLYWYRQTLGQGPEFLTYFQNEAQLEKSRLLSDRFSAERPKGSFSTLEIQRTEQGDSAMYLCASSSNMGTDRGYGYTFGSGTRLTVV.

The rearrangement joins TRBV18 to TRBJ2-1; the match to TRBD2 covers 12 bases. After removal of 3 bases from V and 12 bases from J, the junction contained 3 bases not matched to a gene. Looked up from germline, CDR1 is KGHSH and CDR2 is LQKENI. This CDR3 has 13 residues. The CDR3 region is CASSPGLAGGQFF. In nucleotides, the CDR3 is TGTGCCAGCTCACCGGGACTAGCGGGTGGGCAGTTCTTC.

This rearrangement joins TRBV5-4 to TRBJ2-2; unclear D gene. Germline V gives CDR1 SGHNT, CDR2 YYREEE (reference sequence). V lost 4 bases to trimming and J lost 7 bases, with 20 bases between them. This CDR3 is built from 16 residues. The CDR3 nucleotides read TGTGCCAGCAGCCCCGCAGGTGGAAGTAATGGCGGGGAGCTGTTTTTT. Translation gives CASSPAGGSNGGELFF.

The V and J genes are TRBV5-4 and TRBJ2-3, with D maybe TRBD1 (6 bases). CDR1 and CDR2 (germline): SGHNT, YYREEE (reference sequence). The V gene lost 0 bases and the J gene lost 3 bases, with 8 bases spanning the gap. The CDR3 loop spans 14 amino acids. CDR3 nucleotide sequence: TGTGCCAGCAGCTTGGGAGGGGGAACAGATACGCAGTATTTT. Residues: CASSLGGGTDTQYF.

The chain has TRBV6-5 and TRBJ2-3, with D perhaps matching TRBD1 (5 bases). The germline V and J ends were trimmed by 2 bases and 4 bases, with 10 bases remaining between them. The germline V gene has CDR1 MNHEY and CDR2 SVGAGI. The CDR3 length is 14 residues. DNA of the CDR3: TGTGCCAGCAGTTACAGGGGCAGCTCAGATACGCAGTATTTT. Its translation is CASSYRGSSDTQYF.

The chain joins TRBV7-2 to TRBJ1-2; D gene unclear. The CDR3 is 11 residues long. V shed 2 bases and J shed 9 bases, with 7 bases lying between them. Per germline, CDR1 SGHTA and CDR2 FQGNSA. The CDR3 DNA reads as TGTGCCAGCAGCTTATCAGACAGCTACACCTTC. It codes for CASSLSDSYTF.